The rows below give T cell receptor beta chains drawn from one sample of a study of OX40 agonist ivuxolimab in advanced cancers. The method was immunoSEQ multiplex PCR; TCRdb's version includes in-frame clones alone and lacks a portion of them. The table shows roughly 70,000 clones, with 75% to 90% occurring only once. The source was CD4+ or CD8+ T cells sorted from blood, collected in a trial of the OX40 agonist ivuxolimab. These receptors were taken from an adult with an advanced solid tumor such as melanoma, head and neck, liver or kidney cancer. Both conserved end residues are part of each CDR3. The D gene is left open where the match is weak. A clone size is listed for some rows: how often the clone was seen (once, few, many), or a class if it is expanded.

V gene	D gene	clone size	J gene	CDR3 DNA	CDR3 protein
TRBV5-6	NA	NA	TRBJ2-7	TGTGCCAGCAGCTTGTTCGGCTACGAGCAGTACTTC	CASSLFGYEQYF
TRBV27	NA	NA	TRBJ1-2	TGTGCCAGCAGTCCCGGACAGTTATATGGCTACACCTTC	CASSPGQLYGYTF
TRBV5-1	TRBD1	NA	TRBJ1-2	TGCGCCGCCCGAGGGTATGGGACAGGGAGGGAGGGAAACTATGGCTACACCTTC	CAARGYGTGREGNYGYTF
TRBV2	NA	NA	TRBJ1-1	TGTGCCAGCGGTCTTACCACTGAAGCTTTCTTT	CASGLTTEAFF
TRBV7-3	NA	NA	TRBJ2-5	TGTGCCAGCAGCCGCAGGGGCGGGGAGACCCAGTACTTC	CASSRRGGETQYF
TRBV5-5	NA	NA	TRBJ2-7	TGTGCCAGCACCAAGGGACCGGGGCAGTCCTCCTACGAGCAGTACTTC	CASTKGPGQSSYEQYF
TRBV6-5	NA	once	TRBJ2-7	TGTGCCAGCAGTGCCGAGGGCTACGAGCAGTACTTC	CASSAEGYEQYF
TRBV7-9	NA	few	TRBJ1-1	TGTGCCAGCAGCCCCCAGTCCAACACTGAAGCTTTCTTT	CASSPQSNTEAFF
TRBV5-6	TRBD1	few	TRBJ1-4	TGTGCCAGCAGCTTTGGGGACAGGGGGATAGGTGAAAAACTGTTTTTT	CASSFGDRGIGEKLFF
TRBV7-2	TRBD1	NA	TRBJ1-2	TGTGCCAGCAGCTTTCAGGGGGCAGGGAAGGATGGCTACACCTTC	CASSFQGAGKDGYTF
TRBV6-6	NA	few	TRBJ1-2	TGTGCCAGCAGTTACCCCCGGTCTAACTATGGCTACACCTTC	CASSYPRSNYGYTF
TRBV13	TRBD1	once	TRBJ1-1	TGTGCCAGCAGCCCACGGCGCGGACAGGGGCGTTCCTCTAAAGCTTTCTTT	CASSPRRGQGRSSKAFF
TRBV28	NA	NA	TRBJ2-5	TGTGCCAGCAGTTTTGGGCTTCAAGAGACCCAGTACTTC	CASSFGLQETQYF
TRBV9	NA	NA	TRBJ2-2	TGTGCCAGCAGCGTTGGAGGGGCGGGCACCGGGGAGCTGTTTTTT	CASSVGGAGTGELFF
TRBV28	TRBD1	NA	TRBJ1-2	TGTGCCAGCAGTTTAGGGACAGACTATGGCTACACCTTC	CASSLGTDYGYTF
TRBV7-2	NA	NA	TRBJ1-5	TGTGCCAGCAGCTTAGCGCACCGAGGGGGGCAGCCCCAGCATTTT	CASSLAHRGGQPQHF
TRBV5-1	TRBD1	NA	TRBJ1-3	TGCGCCAGCAGCCCCGGGACAGGGCTAGGAAACACCATATATTTT	CASSPGTGLGNTIYF
TRBV2	NA	NA	TRBJ1-1	TGTGCCAGCGGCAGCAGGAGGGCGAGCACTGAAGCTTTCTTT	CASGSRRASTEAFF
TRBV5-6	NA	NA	TRBJ2-5	TGTGCCAGCAGCCTCGATACGACCCAGTACTTC	CASSLDTTQYF
TRBV5-4	NA	NA	TRBJ2-1	TGTGCCAGCACGCTTAGGGTGCCCGGGGCGGAGCAGTTCTTC	CASTLRVPGAEQFF
TRBV7-9	TRBD1	NA	TRBJ1-4	TGTGCCAGCAGCCCATACCCGGGACAGGAAGGATCCGAAAAACTGTTTTTT	CASSPYPGQEGSEKLFF
TRBV9	NA	NA	TRBJ1-1	TGTGCCAGCAGCGTTTGGCCGAGCACTGAAGCTTTCTTT	CASSVWPSTEAFF
TRBV6-5	NA	NA	TRBJ2-3	TGTGCCAGCAGTTCTTTCGCGGGGGCGGGAGATACGCAGTATTTT	CASSSFAGAGDTQYF
TRBV5-1	NA	NA	TRBJ2-7	TGCGCCAGCAGCTTGGCCGGGTTAGGTACTATGGAACCGCAGTACTTC	CASSLAGLGTMEPQYF
TRBV11-3	TRBD1	NA	TRBJ1-1	TGTGCCAGCAGCCACAGGGGTGGCACTGAAGCTTTCTTT	CASSHRGGTEAFF
TRBV28	NA	NA	TRBJ1-2	TGTGCCAGCAACAGTTTTAACTATGGCTACACCTTC	CASNSFNYGYTF
TRBV4-3	NA	once	TRBJ2-7	TGCGCCAGCAGCCAGGTTGGGAGGGGGTCCTACGAGCAGTACTTC	CASSQVGRGSYEQYF
TRBV5-6	NA	NA	TRBJ1-5	TGTGCCAGCAGCTTGCGAGCGGCGAACCATCAGCCCCAGCATTTT	CASSLRAANHQPQHF
TRBV19	NA	NA	TRBJ1-5	TGTGCCAGTAGTATAGGAAGGGTTAGCAATCAGCCCCAGCATTTT	CASSIGRVSNQPQHF
TRBV9	NA	NA	TRBJ2-3	TGTGCCAGCAGCGTAGCACAGAACACAGATACGCAGTATTTT	CASSVAQNTDTQYF
TRBV11-3	NA	NA	TRBJ2-1	TGTGCCAGCAGCTCCCGCCGCGGGCATTATGAGCAGTTCTTC	CASSSRRGHYEQFF
TRBV28	NA	NA	TRBJ2-2	TGTGCCAGCAGTTTAATGCCGGTTGGGGGCGGCTTAACCGGGGAGCTGTTTTTT	CASSLMPVGGGLTGELFF
TRBV6-5	TRBD1	NA	TRBJ2-7	TGTGCCAGCAGTAAGGACAGGGACCTACTCGAGCAGTACTTC	CASSKDRDLLEQYF
TRBV5-1	NA	NA	TRBJ2-1	TGCGCCAGCAGCTACGAGGCAAGACCACAGTTCTTC	CASSYEARPQFF
TRBV7-9	NA	few	TRBJ2-2	TGTGCCAGCAGCTTAACTAGTTCCGGGGAGCTGTTTTTT	CASSLTSSGELFF
TRBV6-5	NA	once	TRBJ2-7	TGTGCCAGCAACGGCAGATTGATGGGGGAGCAGTACTTC	CASNGRLMGEQYF
TRBV28	NA	NA	TRBJ1-1	TGTGCCAGCAGTTTAAACCTCGCAGCCCTAAACACTGAAGCTTTCTTT	CASSLNLAALNTEAFF
TRBV7-9	TRBD1	NA	TRBJ2-5	TGTGCCAGCAGCTCATGGGACAGGGCGGGGGAGACCCAGTACTTC	CASSSWDRAGETQYF
TRBV11-3	TRBD1	NA	TRBJ1-1	TGTGCCAGCAGCACCCATCAGGGGGCCACTGAAGCTTTCTTT	CASSTHQGATEAFF
TRBV11-2	NA	NA	TRBJ2-2	TGTGCCAGCAGCTCCGGACGGGACACCGGGGAGCTGTTTTTT	CASSSGRDTGELFF
TRBV2	NA	NA	TRBJ1-6	TGTGCCAGCAGTGAAGCAGAGAACCTTTTTAGCTCCTATAATTCACCCCTCCACTTT	CASSEAENLFSSYNSPLHF
TRBV7-2	TRBD1	NA	TRBJ2-1	TGTGCCAGCAGCCCGGGACAGGGTAAAAATGAGCAGTTCTTC	CASSPGQGKNEQFF
TRBV11-2	NA	few	TRBJ2-2	TGTGCCAGCAGCTTAGATTCGCTTTCCCTCCACGTGTTTTTT	CASSLDSLSLHVFF